The entry that follows covers one T cell receptor (beta chain) sequence. This clone's antigen is unknown. Within one base of it there is no much larger clone, and no base qualities were kept. Looking up the germline V gene (reference sequence) yields CDR1 GTSNPN and CDR2 SVGIG. V and J are truncated by 7 bases and 1 base respectively, leaving an intervening sequence of 17 bases. The CDR3 numbers 14 residues from cysteine through phenylalanine. Only the CDR3 DNA stays, 42 bases, in frame from base 1. The source of the sample is a study of T-cell memory formation after mild COVID-19 (dated by TCRdb to the early 2020s). Turning to the overall study: TCR sequence clusters from the two donors were found to be largely donor specific. Longitudinal TCRalpha and TCRbeta repertoire sequencing tracked T-cell clones expanding and contracting after mild COVID-19 in a couple of donors. Two young, previously healthy adult volunteers made up the cohort, one male and one female. Summary of the overall study and its limitations: SARS-CoV-2 specificity of the second-wave clones peaking on day 37 was not confirmed. Clones contracting from day 15 to 85 had balanced CD4/CD8 phenotypes, while a second wave expanding from day 15 to 37 was biased towards CD4+. Contracting CD4+ clones appeared mostly in the CM and EM memory subsets, whereas CD8+ clones were enriched in EMRA. Some responding clones were detected in pre-infection memory, which suggested that pre-existing cross-reactive memory T cells had joined the SARS-CoV-2 response. The study included only a couple of mild cases, and larger cohorts that include severe cases with pre-infection samples were judged to be necessary.

The sequencer was an Illumina NovaSeq 6000. TCRalpha and TCRbeta cDNA libraries were built by 5'RACE with constant-segment primers, adding sample barcodes and unique molecular identifiers. Trizol reagent was used to extract RNA from every sample. The libraries were amplified in two PCR steps, and the second step added a second sample barcode and Illumina TruSeq adapters. Sequencing of libraries was performed on an Illumina NovaSeq with 2 x 150 bp paired-end reads. The study's processing was this. Demultiplexing of reads and collapsing into UMI-guided consensus sequences were performed with migec v1.2.7. With mixcr v2.1.11, UMI consensuses were aligned to TRA and TRB V and J templates and assembled into clonotypes. A clonotype was counted as expanded or contracted only if both edgeR and NoisET called the change significant, with noise models trained on biological replicates. For edgeR calls, the thresholds were a false discovery rate-adjusted p below 0.01 and a log2 fold-change of 1. PCA with hierarchical clustering of max-normalized trajectories of the 1000 most abundant clonotypes was used as exploratory dynamics analysis. The CD4 or CD8 phenotype of responding clones was assigned using the separately sequenced CD4+ and CD8+ repertoires. Using fastp at Q25 and MiXCR, TCRdb reprocessed the public reads and kept productive beta chains. Each CDR3 protein gets just one entry, which takes the most common genes and DNA from the rows behind it. Here the V and J calls rest on TCRdb's processing, not on the authors' analysis. The sample table holds 500,000 to 600,000 distinct CDR3 sequences, of which around 17% were seen once. The ten biggest clones cover about 12% of the sample.

Ficoll-Paque density gradient centrifugation was used to isolate PBMCs. The chain is encoded by TRBV30 joined to TRBJ2-7, with the D call perhaps TRBD1 or TRBD2, as 5 bases match in each case. Sequencing was performed on PBMCs or a T cell subset sorted from them (not recorded which). The origin of this receptor is an adult woman who had mild COVID-19 (a few samples of this study predate the infection). The sample titles of this study are shuffled in the database, so cell type and time point are left out; the donor was told from shared clones. The CDR3 region has the sequence CASKYSGTSYEQYF. The nucleotide sequence reads TGTGCCTCCAAGTATTCCGGGACGTCCTACGAGCAGTACTTC.